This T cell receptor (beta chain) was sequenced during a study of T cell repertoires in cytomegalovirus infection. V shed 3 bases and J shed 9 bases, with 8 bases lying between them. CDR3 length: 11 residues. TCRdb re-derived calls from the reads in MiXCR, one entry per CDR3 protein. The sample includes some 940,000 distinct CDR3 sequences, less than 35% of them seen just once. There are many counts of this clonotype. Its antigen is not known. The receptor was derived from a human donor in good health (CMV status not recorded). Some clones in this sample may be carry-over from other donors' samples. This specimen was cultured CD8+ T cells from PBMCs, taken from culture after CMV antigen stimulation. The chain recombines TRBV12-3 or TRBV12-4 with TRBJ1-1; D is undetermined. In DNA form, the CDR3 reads TGTGCCAGCAGTTTGATGAGGAAAGCTTTCTTT. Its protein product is CASSLMRKAFF.